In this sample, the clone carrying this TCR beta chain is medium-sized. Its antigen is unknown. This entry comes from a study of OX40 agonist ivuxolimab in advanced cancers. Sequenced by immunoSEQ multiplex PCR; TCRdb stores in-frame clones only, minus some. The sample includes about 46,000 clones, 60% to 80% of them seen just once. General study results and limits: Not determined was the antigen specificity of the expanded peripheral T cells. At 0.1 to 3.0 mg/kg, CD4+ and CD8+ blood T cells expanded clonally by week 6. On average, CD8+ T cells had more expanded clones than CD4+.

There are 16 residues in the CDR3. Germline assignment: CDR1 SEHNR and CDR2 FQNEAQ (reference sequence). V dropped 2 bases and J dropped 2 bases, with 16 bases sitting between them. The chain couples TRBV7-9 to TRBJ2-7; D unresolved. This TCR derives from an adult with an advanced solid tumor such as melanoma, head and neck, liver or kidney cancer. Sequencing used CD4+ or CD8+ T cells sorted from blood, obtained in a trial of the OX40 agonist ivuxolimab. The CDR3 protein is CASSLMGFKRTYEQYF. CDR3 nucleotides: TGTGCCAGCAGCTTAATGGGTTTTAAAAGGACCTACGAGCAGTACTTC.